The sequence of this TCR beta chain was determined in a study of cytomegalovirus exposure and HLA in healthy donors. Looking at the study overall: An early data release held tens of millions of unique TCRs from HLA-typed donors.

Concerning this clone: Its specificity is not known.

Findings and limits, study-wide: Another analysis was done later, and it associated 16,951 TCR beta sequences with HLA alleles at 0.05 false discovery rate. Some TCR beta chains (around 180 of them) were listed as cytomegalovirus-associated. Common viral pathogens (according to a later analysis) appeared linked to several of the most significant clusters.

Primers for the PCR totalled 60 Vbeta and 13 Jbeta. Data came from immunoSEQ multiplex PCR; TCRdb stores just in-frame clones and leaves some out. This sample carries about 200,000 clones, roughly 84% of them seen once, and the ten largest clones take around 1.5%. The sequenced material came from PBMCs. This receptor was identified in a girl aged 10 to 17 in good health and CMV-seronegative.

The CDR3, as DNA: TGTGCCAGCAGCGTAGGGTCGGCTAATGAAAAACTGTTTTTT. Its translation: CASSVGSANEKLFF. The rearrangement joins TRBV9 to TRBJ1-4; no reliable D call. Trimming removed 0 bases at V and 3 bases at J, with 6 bases between. The CDR3 length is 14 residues. CDR1 is SGDLS and CDR2 is YYNGEE in the germline V gene. Looking up the rest from reference TRBV9 and TRBJ1-4 gives the full variable domain: DSGVTQTPKHLITATGQRVTLRCSPRSGDLSVYWYQQSLDQGLQFLIQYYNGEERAKGNILERFSAQQFPDLHSELNLSSLELGDSALYFCASSVGSANEKLFFGSGTQLSVL.